The sample holds a few counts of the clone carrying this T cell receptor beta chain. These data are taken from a study of spatial heterogeneity in lung cancer. Study at large: After resection, follow-up PBMC samples were sequenced when available, at a median of approximately 26 months later. Alpha-chain sequences were detected in numbers that were consistently lower than beta-chain sequences. There were, on average, more than 8.5 raw-read appearances for each unique TCR and UMI combination.

TCRdb re-called the 5' RACE reads through MiXCR, storing one row per CDR3 protein. The repertoire holds 110,000 or so distinct CDR3 sequences, with less than 14% as singletons. Germline V gene data show CDR1 as SGHRS and CDR2 as YFSETQ. V was trimmed by 3 bases and J by 0 bases, leaving 10 bases between them. The CDR3 extends over 15 amino acids. Time point meaning: blood at routine non-recurrence follow-up after resection. From tumor, nontumor lung or frozen PBMC, whole RNA was taken unsorted for sequencing. This receptor was obtained from a female donor with early-stage non-small cell lung cancer. This chain connects TRBV5-1 to TRBJ2-1, with D perhaps matching TRBD2 (6 bases). The sequenced sample was PBMCs, obtained at follow-up. The CDR3 nucleotides read TGCGCCAGCAGCTGGGACTTTAACTCCTACAATGAGCAGTTCTTC. The encoded protein is CASSWDFNSYNEQFF.